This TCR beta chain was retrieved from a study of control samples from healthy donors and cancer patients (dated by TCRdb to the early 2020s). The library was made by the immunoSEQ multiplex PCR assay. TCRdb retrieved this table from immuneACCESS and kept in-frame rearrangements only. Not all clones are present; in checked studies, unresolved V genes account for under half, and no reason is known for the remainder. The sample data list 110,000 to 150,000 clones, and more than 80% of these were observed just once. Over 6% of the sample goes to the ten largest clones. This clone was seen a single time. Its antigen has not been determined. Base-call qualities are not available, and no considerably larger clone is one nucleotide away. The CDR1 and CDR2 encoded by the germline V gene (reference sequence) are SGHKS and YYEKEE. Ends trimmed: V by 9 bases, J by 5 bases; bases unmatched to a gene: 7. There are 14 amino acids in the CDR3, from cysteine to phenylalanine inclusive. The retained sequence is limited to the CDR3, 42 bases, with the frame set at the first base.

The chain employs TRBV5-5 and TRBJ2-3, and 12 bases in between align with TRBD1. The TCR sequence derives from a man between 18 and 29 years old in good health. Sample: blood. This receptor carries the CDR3 CATAGTGGIDTQYF. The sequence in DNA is TGTGCCACCGCCGGGACAGGGGGCATAGATACGCAGTATTTT.